The 9 T cell receptor beta chains below come from one sample, sequenced in a study of CD8+CD57+ T cells in acquired aplastic anemia. An expansion of CD8+CD57+ cells by flow cytometry had been shown in patients chosen for sequencing. TCR beta VDJ and CDR3 were profiled, and genomic DNA was the template. In TCRdb, the reads were re-called with MiXCR into one record per CDR3 protein. The sample lists about 150,000 distinct CDR3 sequences; about 48% were seen once. The sample consisted of sorted CD4+, CD8+, or CD8+CD57+ T cells (not recorded which) from PBMCs. These receptors were obtained from a human donor with aplastic anemia.

With regard to this clonotype: A much larger clone lies a single base off, so this may be a read error. The CDR3 end shows no conserved phenylalanine or tryptophan, and so a read error is likely. This chain connects TRBV6-1 to TRBJ2-1, with a possible D match to TRBD2 (5 bases). The CDR3 length is 15 residues. V was shortened by 5 bases and J by 0 bases, with 11 bases between the two germline ends. Germline V gene lookup returns CDR1 MNHNS and CDR2 SASEGT. CDR3 region: CASSPQRNSYNEQFL. In nucleotides, the CDR3 is TGTGCCAGCAGTCCCCAGCGGAACTCCTACAATGAGCAGTTCCTC.

V usage is TRBV6-5 and J usage is TRBJ1-2; 9 bases map to TRBD1. The trim removed 0 bases at V and 8 bases at J, leaving 10 bases unmatched. CDR1 MNHEY and CDR2 SVGAGI come from the germline V gene. The length of the CDR3 is 16 residues. CDR3 amino acids: CASSYSPRTGASGYTF. The CDR3 coding sequence is TGTGCCAGCAGTTACTCGCCACGGACAGGGGCTAGCGGCTACACCTTC.

The V gene is TRBV6-1, the J gene TRBJ1-1, with 9 bases matching TRBD1. Germline values: CDR1 MNHNS, CDR2 SASEGT. The length of the CDR3 is 15 residues. Germline trimming cut 6 bases from V and 4 bases from J; bases unmatched to any gene: 9. For the CDR3, the DNA is TGTGCCAGCAGGGAAACAGGGGGCGCGGGCACTGAAGCTTTCTTT. Protein sequence: CASRETGGAGTEAFF.

V usage is TRBV10-3 and J usage is TRBJ2-2; 8 bases fit TRBD2. The CDR3 covers 15 residues. The germline gives CDR1 ENHRY, CDR2 SYGVKD. After removal of 4 bases from V and 7 bases from J, the junction contained 8 bases not matched to a gene. For the CDR3, the DNA is TGTGCCATCAGTGCGGGGCGGGAGGATGGCGGGGAGCTGTTTTTT. This translates into CAISAGREDGGELFF.

This sequence joins TRBV12-3 or TRBV12-4 and TRBJ1-5; D unresolved. This CDR3 comprises 12 residues. The V gene lost 3 bases and the J gene lost 5 bases, with 5 bases spanning the gap. CDR3 region: CASSLSDQPQHF. CDR3 coding DNA: TGTGCCAGCAGTTTGTCAGATCAGCCCCAGCATTTT.

The V and J genes are TRBV4-3 and TRBJ1-4, with 8 bases lining up with TRBD1. Germline CDR1 reads LGHNA; CDR2 reads YSLEER. The length of the CDR3 is 16 residues. V lost 1 base, J lost 7 bases, and 8 bases stayed unmatched. CDR3 DNA: TGCGCCAGCAGCCAAGGTGCAGGGGGCGGGAGTGAAAAACTGTTTTTT. Translation gives CASSQGAGGGSEKLFF.

This clonotype was observed a handful of times. The chain employs TRBV20-1 and TRBJ1-6; the D gene is possibly TRBD1 (6 bases). This CDR3 has 15 residues. V was pared by 1 base and J by 9 bases, with 16 bases between. In germline, CDR1 is DFQATT, CDR2 SNEGSKA (reference sequence). The CDR3 reads CSARAVHTGFSPLHF. The CDR3 coding sequence is TGCAGTGCTAGAGCGGTCCACACAGGGTTTTCACCCCTCCACTTT.

This clonotype was seen only once. This may be a read error: a much more frequent sequence differs by one nucleotide. As the CDR3 is not closed by the conserved phenylalanine or tryptophan, this likely results from a read error. The J gene is TRBJ1-1, the V gene TRBV5-1; 8 bases are a match to TRBD1. CDR1 and CDR2 from the germline V gene are SGHRS and YFSETQ. Germline trimming cut 4 bases from V and 0 bases from J; bases unmatched to any gene: 5. This CDR3 comprises 15 residues. CDR3 DNA sequence: TGCGCCAGCAGCGGGGGACAGGTACTGAACACTGAAGCTTTCCTT. Encoded protein: CASSGGQVLNTEAFL.

The chain recombines TRBV10-1 with TRBJ2-7; D possibly corresponds to TRBD1 (6 bases). The V gene's germline CDR1 is WNHNN and CDR2 SYGVQD (reference sequence). V was cut by 4 bases and J by 1 base, with 17 bases left in between. The CDR3 has 16 amino acids. The CDR3 region has the DNA TGCGCCAGCAGTGCCGCGGACAGCCGGGCGTCCTACGAGCAGTACTTC. Protein: CASSAADSRASYEQYF.